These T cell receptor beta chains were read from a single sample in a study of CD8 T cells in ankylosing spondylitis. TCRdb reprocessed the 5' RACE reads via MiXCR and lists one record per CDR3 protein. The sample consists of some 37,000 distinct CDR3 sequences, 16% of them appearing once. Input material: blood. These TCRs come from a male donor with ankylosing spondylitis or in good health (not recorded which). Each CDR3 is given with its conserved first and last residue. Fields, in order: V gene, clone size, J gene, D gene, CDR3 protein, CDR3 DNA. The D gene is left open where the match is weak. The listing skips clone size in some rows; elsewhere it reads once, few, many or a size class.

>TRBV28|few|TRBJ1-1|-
CASTPDSLTEAFF
TGTGCCAGCACCCCGGACAGTCTCACTGAAGCTTTCTTT
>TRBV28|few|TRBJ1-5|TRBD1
CASSLDRSLRPQHF
TGTGCCAGCAGCTTGGACAGGTCCCTCCGGCCCCAGCATTTT
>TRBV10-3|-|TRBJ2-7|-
CAIRTSYEQYF
TGTGCCATCAGGACCTCCTACGAGCAGTACTTC
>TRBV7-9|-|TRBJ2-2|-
CAVPGLRTGELFF
TGTGCCGTCCCCGGCCTTCGCACCGGGGAGCTGTTTTTT
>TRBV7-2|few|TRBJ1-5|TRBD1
CASSYQGGGQPQHF
TGTGCCAGCAGCTATCAGGGGGGCGGGCAGCCCCAGCATTTT
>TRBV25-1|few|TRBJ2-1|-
CASSEWGSEQFF
TGTGCCAGCAGTGAATGGGGATCTGAGCAGTTCTTC
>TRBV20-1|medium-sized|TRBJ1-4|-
CSARGDLRREKLFF
TGCAGTGCCCGTGGGGACCTGAGGCGTGAAAAACTGTTTTTT
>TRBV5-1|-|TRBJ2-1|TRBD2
CASSPGTSGSWDNEQFF
TGCGCCAGCAGCCCCGGGACTAGCGGGAGTTGGGACAATGAGCAGTTCTTC
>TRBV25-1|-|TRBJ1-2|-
CASSAPQGFAF
TGTGCCAGCAGTGCCCCCCAGGGATTCGCATTC
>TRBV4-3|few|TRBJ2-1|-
CASSQVARHLGNEQFF
TGCGCCAGCAGCCAAGTGGCAAGGCATTTAGGCAATGAGCAGTTCTTC
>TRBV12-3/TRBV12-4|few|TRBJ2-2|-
CASSFGHPDTGELFF
TGTGCCAGCAGTTTCGGACACCCGGACACCGGGGAGCTGTTTTTT
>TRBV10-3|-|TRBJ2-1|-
CAISDGRLDEQFF
TGTGCCATCAGTGACGGAAGGTTGGATGAGCAGTTCTTC
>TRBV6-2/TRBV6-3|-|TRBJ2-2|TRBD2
CASSFRLAGGTGELFF
TGTGCCAGCAGTTTCCGATTAGCGGGAGGTACCGGGGAGCTGTTTTTT
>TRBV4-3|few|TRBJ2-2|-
CASSERSLNTGELFF
TGCGCCAGCAGTGAGAGATCTTTGAACACCGGGGAGCTGTTTTTT
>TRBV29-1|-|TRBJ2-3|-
CSGLGRGADTQYF
TGCAGCGGTCTGGGGCGAGGGGCAGATACGCAGTATTTT
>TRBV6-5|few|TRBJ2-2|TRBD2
CASNIAGQGTGELFF
TGTGCCAGCAACATAGCGGGTCAGGGCACCGGGGAGCTGTTTTTT
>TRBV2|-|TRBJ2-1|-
CASSEAPGAYNEQFF
TGTGCCAGCAGTGAAGCGCCCGGGGCCTACAATGAGCAGTTCTTC
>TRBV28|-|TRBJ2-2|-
CASSSPAEGSGELFF
TGTGCCAGCAGTTCCCCGGCGGAGGGGTCCGGGGAGCTGTTTTTT
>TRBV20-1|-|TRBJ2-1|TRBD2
CSAPRDSGDEQFF
TGCAGTGCTCCCCGGGATAGCGGGGATGAGCAGTTCTTC
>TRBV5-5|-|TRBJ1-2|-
CASSLAAGAMDYGYTF
TGTGCCAGCAGCTTGGCGGCCGGGGCCATGGACTATGGCTACACCTTC
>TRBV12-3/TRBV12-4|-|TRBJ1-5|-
CASSQGIGNQPQHF
TGTGCCAGCAGCCAAGGTATCGGCAATCAGCCCCAGCATTTT
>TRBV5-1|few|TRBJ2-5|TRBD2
CASSLDIRTRETQYF
TGCGCCAGCAGCTTGGATATAAGGACTAGGGAGACCCAGTACTTC
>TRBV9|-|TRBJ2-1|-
CASTVGASQANEQFF
TGTGCCAGCACCGTAGGGGCTTCCCAGGCCAATGAGCAGTTCTTC
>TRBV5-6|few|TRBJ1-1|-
CASSPLTGGLGNTEAFF
TGTGCCAGCAGCCCCCTTACGGGGGGGCTGGGGAACACTGAAGCTTTCTTT
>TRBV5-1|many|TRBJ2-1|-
CASSLAGEYNEQFF
TGCGCCAGCAGCTTGGCCGGTGAATACAATGAGCAGTTCTTC
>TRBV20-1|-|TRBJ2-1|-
CSARANTGLNEQFF
TGCAGTGCTAGAGCAAACACAGGGCTCAATGAGCAGTTCTTC
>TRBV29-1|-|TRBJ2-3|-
CSARGHFTDTQYF
TGCAGCGCTCGGGGACACTTCACAGATACGCAGTATTTT
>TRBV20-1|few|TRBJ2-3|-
CSALARDKRTDTQYF
TGCAGTGCCCTCGCCCGGGACAAGCGCACAGATACGCAGTATTTT
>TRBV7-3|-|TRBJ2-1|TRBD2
CASSASGKINEQFF
TGTGCCAGCAGCGCTAGCGGGAAGATAAATGAGCAGTTCTTC
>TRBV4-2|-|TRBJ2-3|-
CASSQLRDTQYF
TGTGCCAGCAGCCAATTAAGGGATACGCAGTATTTT
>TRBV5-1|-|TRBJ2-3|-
CASSLAGGFGTDTQYF
TGCGCCAGCAGCTTGGCGGGTGGTTTCGGCACAGATACGCAGTATTTT
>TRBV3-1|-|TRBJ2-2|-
CASSPRVGYTGELFF
TGTGCCAGCAGTCCACGTGTGGGCTACACCGGGGAGCTGTTTTTT
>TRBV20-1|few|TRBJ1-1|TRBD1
CSAREQGWSTEAFF
TGCAGTGCTAGGGAACAGGGGTGGAGCACTGAAGCTTTCTTT
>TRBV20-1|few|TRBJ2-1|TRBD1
CSARDQGVSSYNEQFF
TGCAGTGCTAGAGATCAGGGGGTGAGCTCCTACAATGAGCAGTTCTTC
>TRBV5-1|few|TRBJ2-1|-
CASSFDSSYNEQFF
TGCGCCAGCAGCTTCGACAGCTCCTACAATGAGCAGTTCTTC
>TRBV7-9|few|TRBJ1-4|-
CASSRGTNEKLFF
TGTGCCAGCAGCCGCGGGACTAATGAAAAACTGTTTTTT
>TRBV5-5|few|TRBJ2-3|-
CASTLLGDTQYF
TGTGCCAGCACCCTTTTGGGGGATACGCAGTATTTT
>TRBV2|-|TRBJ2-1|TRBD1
CASRPGGSYNEQFF
TGTGCCAGCAGGCCAGGGGGCTCCTACAATGAGCAGTTCTTC
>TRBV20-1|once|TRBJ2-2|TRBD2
CSARVPSGRRGAGELFF
TGCAGTGCTAGAGTCCCTAGCGGGAGAAGAGGGGCCGGGGAGCTGTTTTTT
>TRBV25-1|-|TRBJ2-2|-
CASTPSGVNTGELFF
TGTGCCAGCACCCCCTCGGGGGTGAACACCGGGGAGCTGTTTTTT
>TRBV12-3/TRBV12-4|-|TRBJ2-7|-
CASSPQGLSGLNEQYF
TGTGCCAGCAGTCCACAAGGACTCTCAGGGTTAAACGAGCAGTACTTC
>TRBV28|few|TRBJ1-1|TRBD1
CASSAGGGGTEAFF
TGTGCCAGCAGTGCAGGGGGGGGAGGCACTGAAGCTTTCTTT
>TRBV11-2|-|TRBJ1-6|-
CASSLGNSPLHF
TGTGCCAGCAGCTTGGGGAATTCACCCCTCCACTTT
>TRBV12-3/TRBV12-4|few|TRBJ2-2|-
CASTIKGPPNTGELFF
TGTGCCAGCACCATAAAAGGGCCGCCGAACACCGGGGAGCTGTTTTTT
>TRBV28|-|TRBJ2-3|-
CASKTSTDTQYF
TGTGCCAGCAAGACCAGCACAGATACGCAGTATTTT
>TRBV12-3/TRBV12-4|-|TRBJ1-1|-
CASKGGVNTEAFF
TGTGCCAGCAAGGGAGGGGTAAACACTGAAGCTTTCTTT
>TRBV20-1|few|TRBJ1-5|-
CSASFNQPQHF
TGCAGTGCTAGTTTTAATCAGCCCCAGCATTTT
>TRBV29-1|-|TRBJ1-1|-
CSVGRRGEWNTEAFF
TGCAGCGTTGGGCGCCGGGGGGAGTGGAACACTGAAGCTTTCTTT
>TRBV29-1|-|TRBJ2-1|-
CSVEDRAISYNEQFF
TGCAGCGTTGAAGACAGGGCTATATCCTACAATGAGCAGTTCTTC
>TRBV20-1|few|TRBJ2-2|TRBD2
CSAKTSGTNTGELFF
TGCAGTGCAAAAACTAGCGGGACGAACACCGGGGAGCTGTTTTTT
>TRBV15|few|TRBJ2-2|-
CATSPKRRQVNTGELFF
TGTGCCACCAGCCCGAAACGGCGGCAGGTGAACACCGGGGAGCTGTTTTTT
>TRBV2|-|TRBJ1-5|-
CASSEGVLPNQPQHF
TGTGCCAGCAGTGAAGGGGTACTACCGAATCAGCCCCAGCATTTT
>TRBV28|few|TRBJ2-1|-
CASSLFGEVYNEQFF
TGTGCCAGCAGTTTATTCGGGGAGGTCTACAATGAGCAGTTCTTC
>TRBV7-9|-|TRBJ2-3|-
CASSKDGGSTDTQYF
TGTGCCAGCAGCAAGGATGGGGGTAGCACAGATACGCAGTATTTT
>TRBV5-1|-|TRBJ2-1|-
CASSPSMARNEQFF
TGCGCCAGCAGTCCGAGCATGGCCCGCAATGAGCAGTTCTTC